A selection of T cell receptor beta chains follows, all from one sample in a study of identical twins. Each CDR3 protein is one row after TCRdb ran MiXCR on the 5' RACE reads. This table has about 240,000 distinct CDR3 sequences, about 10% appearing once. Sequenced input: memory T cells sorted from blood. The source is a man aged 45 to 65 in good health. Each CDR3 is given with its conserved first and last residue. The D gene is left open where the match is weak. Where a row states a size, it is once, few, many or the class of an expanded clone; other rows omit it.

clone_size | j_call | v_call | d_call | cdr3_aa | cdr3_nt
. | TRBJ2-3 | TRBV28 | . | CASNKIRDGTDTQYF | TGTGCCAGCAATAAAATCCGGGACGGCACAGATACGCAGTATTTT
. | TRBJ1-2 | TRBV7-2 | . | CASSLNGGQASGSTF | TGTGCCAGCAGCTTAAATGGGGGACAAGCTAGCGGCTCCACCTTC
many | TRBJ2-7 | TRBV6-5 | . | CASRYGRNSYEQYF | TGTGCCAGCAGGTATGGGCGAAATTCCTACGAGCAGTACTTC
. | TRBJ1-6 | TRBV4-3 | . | CASSQDPRRGAAGSLEPLHF | TGCGCCAGCAGCCAAGATCCGCGGAGAGGGGCAGCGGGCTCCTTGGAACCCCTCCACTTT
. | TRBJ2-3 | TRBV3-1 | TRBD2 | CASSQGGLAQVAQYF | TGTGCCAGCAGCCAGGGAGGACTAGCGCAAGTCGCGCAGTATTTT
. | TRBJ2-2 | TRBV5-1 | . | CASSLGALNTGELFF | TGCGCCAGCAGCTTGGGGGCTTTGAACACCGGGGAGCTGTTTTTT
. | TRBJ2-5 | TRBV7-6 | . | CASSLVNQETQYF | TGTGCCAGCAGCTTGGTGAATCAAGAGACCCAGTACTTC
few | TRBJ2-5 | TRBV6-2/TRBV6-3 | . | CASSSRDGPETQYF | TGTGCCAGCAGTTCCCGGGACGGGCCCGAGACCCAGTACTTC
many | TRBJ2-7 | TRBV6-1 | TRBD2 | CASSVIFGGDEQYF | TGTGCCAGCAGTGTGATATTTGGGGGGGACGAGCAGTACTTC
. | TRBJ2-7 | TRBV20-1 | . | CSGFERYEQYF | TGCAGTGGCTTTGAGCGATACGAGCAGTACTTC
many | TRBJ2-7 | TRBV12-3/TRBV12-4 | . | CASSLAGDSYEQYF | TGTGCCAGCAGCCTTGCTGGAGACTCCTACGAGCAGTACTTC
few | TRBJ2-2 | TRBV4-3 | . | CASSQWAGYAGELFF | TGCGCCAGCAGTCAATGGGCCGGATACGCCGGGGAGCTGTTTTTT
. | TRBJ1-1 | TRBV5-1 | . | CASSSGSGLMNTEAFF | TGCGCCAGCAGCTCAGGATCAGGATTAATGAACACTGAAGCTTTCTTT
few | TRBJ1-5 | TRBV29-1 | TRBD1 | CSVAGDSSNQPQHF | TGCAGCGTGGCGGGGGACAGTAGCAATCAGCCCCAGCATTTT
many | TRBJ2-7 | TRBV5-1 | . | CASSANFYEQYF | TGCGCCAGCAGCGCCAATTTCTACGAGCAGTACTTC
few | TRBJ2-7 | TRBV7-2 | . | CASSPFSYEQYF | TGTGCCAGCAGCCCGTTCTCCTACGAGCAGTACTTC
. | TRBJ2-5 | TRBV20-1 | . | CSAPKLGSFETQYF | TGCAGTGCTCCCAAGCTAGGATCGTTTGAGACCCAGTACTTC
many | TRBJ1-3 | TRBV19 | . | CASTDSYSGNTIYF | TGTGCCAGTACAGACTCCTACTCTGGAAACACCATATATTTT
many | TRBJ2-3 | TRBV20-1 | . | CSARIGGGTDTQYF | TGCAGTGCCAGAATTGGCGGGGGCACAGATACGCAGTATTTT
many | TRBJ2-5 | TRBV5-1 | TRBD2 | CASSTSGREQETQYF | TGCGCCAGCAGCACTAGCGGGAGGGAACAAGAGACCCAGTACTTC
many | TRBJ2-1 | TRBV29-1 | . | CSAGGEFNEQFF | TGCAGCGCCGGAGGGGAATTCAATGAGCAGTTCTTC
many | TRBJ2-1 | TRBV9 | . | CASSARAATYNEQFF | TGTGCCAGCAGCGCCCGGGCCGCGACCTACAATGAGCAGTTCTTC
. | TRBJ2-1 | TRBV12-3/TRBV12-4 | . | CASRRADEQFF | TGTGCCAGCAGAAGGGCCGATGAGCAGTTCTTC
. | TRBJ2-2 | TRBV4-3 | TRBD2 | CASSQVLGTTTGELFF | TGCGCCAGCAGCCAAGTTTTAGGGACTACGACCGGGGAGCTGTTTTTT
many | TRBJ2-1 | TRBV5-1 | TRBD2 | CASSGISGGAGEQFF | TGCGCCAGCAGCGGAATTAGCGGGGGGGCCGGTGAGCAGTTCTTC
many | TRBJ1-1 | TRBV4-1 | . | CASTSARGRTEAFF | TGCGCCAGCACCAGTGCAAGGGGGAGAACTGAAGCTTTCTTT
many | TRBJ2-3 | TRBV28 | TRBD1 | CASSSAGTGLHDTQYF | TGTGCCAGCAGTTCCGCCGGGACAGGGTTACATGATACGCAGTATTTT
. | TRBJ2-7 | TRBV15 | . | CATSRGLPGGEQYF | TGTGCCACCAGCAGAGGTCTACCCGGCGGCGAGCAGTACTTC
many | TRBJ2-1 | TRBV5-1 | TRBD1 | CASSLEGADYNEQFF | TGCGCCAGCAGCTTGGAGGGGGCGGATTACAATGAGCAGTTCTTC
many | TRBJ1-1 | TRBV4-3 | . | CASCQLPQPNTEAFF | TGCGCCAGCTGCCAGCTTCCACAGCCGAACACTGAAGCTTTCTTT
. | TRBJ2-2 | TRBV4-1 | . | CASSSPGELFFF | .
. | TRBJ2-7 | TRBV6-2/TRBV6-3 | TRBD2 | CASTPGTNKFSYEQYF | TGTGCCAGCACTCCTGGGACTAACAAATTCTCCTACGAGCAGTACTTC
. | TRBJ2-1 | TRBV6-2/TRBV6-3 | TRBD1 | CASTGGVRAFISSYNEQFF | TGTGCCAGCACAGGGGGCGTACGCGCTTTTATTAGCTCCTACAATGAGCAGTTCTTC
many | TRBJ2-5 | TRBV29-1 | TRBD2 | CSVEREVGETQYF | TGCAGCGTGGAGCGGGAGGTAGGAGAGACCCAGTACTTC
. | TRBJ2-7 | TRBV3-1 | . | CASSQDGNFYEQYF | TGTGCCAGCAGCCAAGATGGGAACTTCTACGAGCAGTACTTC
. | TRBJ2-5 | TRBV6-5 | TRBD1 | CASSYDEGARETQYF | TGTGCCAGCAGTTACGATGAGGGGGCGAGGGAGACCCAGTACTTC
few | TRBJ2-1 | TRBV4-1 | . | CASSQVTGYNEQFF | TGCGCCAGCAGCCAAGTTACTGGATACAATGAGCAGTTCTTC
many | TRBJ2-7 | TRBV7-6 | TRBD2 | CASSLYREGVGEQYF | TGTGCCAGCAGCTTATATCGGGAGGGTGTAGGCGAGCAGTACTTC
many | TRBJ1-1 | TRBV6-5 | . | CASSYRAGRHEAFF | TGTGCCAGCAGTTACAGGGCAGGGCGCCATGAAGCTTTCTTT
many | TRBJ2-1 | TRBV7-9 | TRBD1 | CASSLPGQVHNEQFF | TGTGCCAGCAGCCTACCGGGACAGGTCCACAATGAGCAGTTCTTC
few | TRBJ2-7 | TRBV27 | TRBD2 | CASSPQERGAQYF | TGTGCCAGCAGTCCCCAGGAGCGGGGGGCGCAGTACTTC
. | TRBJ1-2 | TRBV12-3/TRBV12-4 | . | CASSRDRINGYTF | TGTGCCAGCAGTCGAGACAGGATCAACGGCTACACCTTC
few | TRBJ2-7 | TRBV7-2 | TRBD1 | CASSLDRGNYEQYF | TGTGCCAGCAGCCTGGACAGGGGGAACTACGAGCAGTACTTC
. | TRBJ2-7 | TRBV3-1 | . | CASSQAGLRYEQYF | TGTGCCAGCAGCCAGGCGGGACTCAGGTACGAGCAGTACTTC
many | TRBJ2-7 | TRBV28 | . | CASSPLITSSPSYEQYF | TGTGCCAGCAGTCCCCTCATAACTAGTTCCCCCTCCTACGAGCAGTACTTC
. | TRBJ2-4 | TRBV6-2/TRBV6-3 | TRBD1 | CASRGGQGLAKNIQYF | TGTGCCAGCAGGGGCGGACAGGGGTTAGCCAAAAACATTCAGTACTTC
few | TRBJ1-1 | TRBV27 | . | CASEDGAEAFF | TGTGCCAGCGAGGACGGGGCTGAAGCTTTCTTT
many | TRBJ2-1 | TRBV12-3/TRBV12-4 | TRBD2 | CASSRLAGGPGYNEQFF | TGTGCCAGCAGTCGACTAGCGGGAGGGCCGGGATACAATGAGCAGTTCTTC
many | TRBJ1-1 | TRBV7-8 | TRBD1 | CASSLGTGVGTEAFF | TGTGCCAGCAGCTTAGGTACAGGGGTGGGTACTGAAGCTTTCTTT
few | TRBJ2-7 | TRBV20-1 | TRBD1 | CSAREGGTGGAYEQYF | TGCAGTGCTAGAGAGGGGGGGACAGGGGGTGCCTACGAGCAGTACTTC
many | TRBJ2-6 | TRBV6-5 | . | CASSYGPQSNVLTF | TGTGCCAGCAGTTACGGACCTCAGTCCAACGTCCTGACTTTC
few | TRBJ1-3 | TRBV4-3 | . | CASSQDLVRGSDSGNTIYF | TGCGCCAGCAGCCAAGATTTAGTCCGGGGAAGCGACTCTGGAAACACCATATATTTT
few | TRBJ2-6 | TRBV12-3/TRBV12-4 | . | CASSKDSLSSGANVLTF | TGTGCCAGCAGCAAGGACAGCTTAAGCTCTGGGGCCAACGTCCTGACTTTC
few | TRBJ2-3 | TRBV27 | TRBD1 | CASSILVGQGGADTQYF | TGTGCCAGCAGCATTCTAGTTGGACAGGGGGGCGCAGATACGCAGTATTTT